The 9 T cell receptor beta chains below were found in one sample sequenced in a study of T cell clonotyping in hematopoietic cell transplantation. Assay: immunoSEQ multiplex PCR; the TCRdb copy retains only in-frame clones and omits some. The table records under 25,000 clones, roughly 80% of them present only once. Noted time point: recipient sample about 28 days before transplant, after cytoreduction. The material was peripheral blood mononuclear cells, obtained before stem cell transplant. The receptor set was obtained from a man aged 60-69 years with acute myeloid leukemia. Some clones in this sample may be carry-over from other donors' samples.

The rearrangement joins TRBV6-1 to TRBJ1-3, with 8 bases aligning to TRBD1. This CDR3 region has 16 residues. V dropped 2 bases and J dropped 2; count of bases not matched to a gene: 5. Per germline, CDR1 MNHNS and CDR2 SASEGT. CDR3 sequence (DNA): TGTGCCAGCAGTGAAAAACAGGGGGTTACTGGAAACACCATATATTTT. This encodes CASSEKQGVTGNTIYF.

The chain couples TRBV19 to TRBJ1-1, with D possibly matching TRBD1 (5 bases). The length of the CDR3 is 14 residues. CDR1 is LNHDA, CDR2 SQIVND, per germline (reference sequence). Trimming took 1 base from V and 8 from J, leaving 14 bases between them. The DNA for the CDR3 is TGTGCCAGTAGTATAGTTCATACAGGAGAAGAAGCTTTCTTT. This translates into CASSIVHTGEEAFF.

This clone occurred once. V gene TRBV7-9 combines with J gene TRBJ2-1; 8 nucleotides match TRBD2. The CDR3 covers 16 residues. Germline CDR1 SEHNR, CDR2 FQNEAQ (reference sequence). V shed 5 bases and J 3 bases; nucleotides not matched to a gene: 9. The CDR3 reads CASSREGRVGYNEQFF. Here the CDR3 DNA reads TGTGCCAGCAGCCGGGAGGGAAGGGTCGGCTACAATGAGCAGTTCTTC.

The chain recombines TRBV25-1 with TRBJ1-2; perhaps TRBD1 as D (5 bases). The CDR3 loop spans 9 amino acids. Trimming pared 11 bases from V and 13 bases from J, leaving 14 bases between. Germline CDR1 is MGHDK and CDR2 is SYGVNS. In DNA, the CDR3 is TGTGCCGGTGGGCCGGGGCCCACCTTC. Protein: CAGGPGPTF.

This clone was detected once. V gene TRBV4-1 combines with J gene TRBJ2-7; D perhaps matches TRBD1 (6 bases). From germline, CDR1 is MGHRA and CDR2 YSYEKL. The CDR3 length is 14 residues. With 2 bases removed from V and 4 bases from J, the gap between germline ends came to 12 bases. The CDR3 reads CASSQNLGGYEQYF. CDR3 in DNA: TGCGCCAGCAGCCAAAATCTAGGGGGATACGAGCAGTACTTC.

The chain has TRBV5-1 and TRBJ1-6, with 10 bases that match TRBD1. This CDR3 region has 16 residues. Germline CDR1 reads SGHRS; CDR2 reads YFSETQ. V shed 0 bases and J 11 bases; nucleotides not matched to a gene: 8. Here the CDR3 reads CASSLETRDRGAPLHF. The CDR3 nucleotides read TGCGCCAGCAGCTTGGAAACCCGGGACAGGGGTGCACCCCTCCACTTT.

The chain carries TRBV19 and TRBJ2-3, with D unclear. CDR3 length: 15 residues. Germline CDR1 reads LNHDA; CDR2 reads SQIVND (reference sequence). The V gene lost 0 bases and the J gene lost 2 bases, with 9 bases spanning the gap. In DNA, the CDR3 is TGTGCCAGTAGTATAGAGAAGGAAAACACAGATACGCAGTATTTT. It encodes CASSIEKENTDTQYF.

The chain couples TRBV19 to TRBJ1-2, with no clear D. CDR3 length: 15 residues. Germline loops: CDR1 LNHDA, CDR2 SQIVND (reference sequence). V was pared by 3 bases and J by 3 bases, with 14 bases between. The DNA for the CDR3 is TGTGCCAGTAGTATCGGGCCCCCAAGGGACTATGGCTACACCTTC. It codes for CASSIGPPRDYGYTF.

The chain recombines TRBV9 with TRBJ2-1; D is possibly TRBD2 (5 bases). Germline V CDR1 and CDR2: SGDLS, YYNGEE. Trimming shortened V by 4 bases and J by 4 bases, and 18 bases separated the two germline ends. The CDR3 sequence is 16 residues long. CDR3 amino acids: CASSLSGPREYNEQFF. Here the CDR3 DNA reads TGTGCCAGCAGCCTCTCCGGGCCGAGGGAGTACAATGAGCAGTTCTTC.